The 27 T cell receptor beta chains in this list originate from one sample, sequenced in a study of PD-L1 blockade in urothelial cancer. Noted time point: pretreatment peripheral blood. Clones were read by immunoSEQ multiplex PCR, and TCRdb kept only the in-frame ones, dropping some. The sample gives about 93,000 clones, 85% to 90% of which show up once; under 2% is in the top ten. Sequencing used PBMCs, obtained around atezolizumab (anti-PD-L1) treatment. These receptors all stem from a man in his sixties with urothelial cancer.

Only a few counts were recorded for this clone. The V call is TRBV7-3, the J call TRBJ2-2, with D possibly matching TRBD2 (6 bases). This CDR3 contains 16 residues. V dropped 1 base and J dropped 0 bases, with 9 bases sitting between them. Germline V gives CDR1 SGHTA, CDR2 FQGTGA. CDR3 residues: CASSLIGGANTGELFF. The CDR3 DNA is TGTGCCAGCAGCTTAATCGGCGGGGCGAACACCGGGGAGCTGTTTTTT.

A note on this clone: Different DNA sequences within this sample yield the same CDR3. The rearrangement links TRBV5-4 to TRBJ2-1, with TRBD2 identical over 10 bases. The junction had 2 bases not matched to a gene; V was cut back by 2 bases and J by 6 bases. The CDR3 totals 14 residues. CDR1 and CDR2 from the germline V gene are SGHNT and YYREEE (reference sequence). The DNA for the CDR3 is TGTGCCAGCAGCTTAGCGGGAGGGCCCAATGAGCAGTTCTTC. Amino acids: CASSLAGGPNEQFF.

The chain has TRBV10-3 and TRBJ1-4; D remains ambiguous. Germline V CDR1 and CDR2: ENHRY, SYGVKD. The CDR3 contains 15 residues. Trimming pared 0 bases from V and 4 bases from J, leaving 9 bases between. The chain's CDR3 is CAISESGSYNEKLFF. CDR3 bases: TGTGCCATCAGTGAGTCGGGCAGCTATAATGAAAAACTGTTTTTT.

The chain couples TRBV7-2 to TRBJ1-6; D might be TRBD1 (5 bases). Germline V gene lookup returns CDR1 SGHTA and CDR2 FQGNSA. The CDR3 is 13 residues long. V lost 3 bases to trimming and J lost 10 bases, with 10 bases between them. CDR3 sequence: CASSFGGDSPLHF. CDR3 bases: TGTGCCAGCAGCTTTGGGGGGGACTCACCCCTCCACTTT.

This chain connects TRBV7-3 to TRBJ2-1; perhaps TRBD1 as D (5 bases). Trimming stripped 3 bases from V and 9 bases from J, with 18 bases between. In germline, CDR1 is SGHTA, CDR2 FQGTGA. The CDR3 sequence is 15 residues long. For the CDR3, the DNA is TGTGCCAGCAGCTTGGTTACAGGTGGGCTTAGTGAGCAGTTCTTC. Protein: CASSLVTGGLSEQFF. Full variable domain (rest looked up from reference TRBV7-3 and TRBJ2-1): GAGVSQTPSNKVTEKGKYVELRCDPISGHTALYWYRQSLGQGPEFLIYFQGTGAADDSGLPNDRFFAVRPEGSVSTLKIQRTERGDSAVYLCASSLVTGGLSEQFFGPGTRLTVL.

The chain has TRBV5-5 and TRBJ1-3; tentative D call: TRBD1 (6 bases). Per germline, CDR1 SGHKS and CDR2 YYEKEE (reference sequence). Trimming stripped 1 base from V and 2 bases from J, with 10 bases between. This CDR3 spans 15 amino acids. CDR3 sequence: CASSLPSGAGNTIYF. The CDR3 DNA sequence: TGTGCCAGCAGCTTGCCTTCAGGGGCTGGAAACACCATATATTTT. Together with reference TRBV5-5 and TRBJ1-3, the CDR3 gives the full variable domain: DAGVTQSPTHLIKTRGQQVTLRCSPISGHKSVSWYQQVLGQGPQFIFQYYEKEERGRGNFPDRFSARQFPNYSSELNVNALLLGDSALYLCASSLPSGAGNTIYFGEGSWLTVV.

This chain joins TRBV11-2 and TRBJ2-1; 12 nucleotides line up with TRBD2. Germline V gene lookup returns CDR1 SGHAT and CDR2 FQNNGV. Unmatched junction bases numbered 2, after V lost 3 bases and J lost 5 bases. CDR3 length equals 15 residues. The CDR3: CASSFRTSGDNEQFF. The CDR3 DNA sequence: TGTGCCAGCAGCTTCAGGACTAGCGGGGACAATGAGCAGTTCTTC.

The genes are TRBV4-1 and TRBJ2-1; 13 bases map to TRBD2. V dropped 3 bases and J dropped 0; count of bases not matched to a gene: 2. In germline, CDR1 is MGHRA, CDR2 YSYEKL. The CDR3 runs 17 residues. CDR3 sequence (DNA): TGCGCCAGCAGCCATAGGACTAGCGGGGGCTCCTACAATGAGCAGTTCTTC. It is translated as CASSHRTSGGSYNEQFF.

This clone was found once. V and J are TRBV6-4 and TRBJ1-5; no clear D. Germline lookup yields CDR1 MRHNA and CDR2 SNTAGT. V was pared by 9 bases and J by 7 bases, with 13 bases between. The CDR3 runs 12 residues. CDR3 sequence (DNA): TGTGCCAGAGCAGGATACTCGCAGCCCCAGCATTTT. It specifies CARAGYSQPQHF.

This rearrangement joins TRBV7-9 to TRBJ2-1, with 11 bases that match TRBD1. Germline assignment: CDR1 SEHNR and CDR2 FQNEAQ (reference sequence). Trimming took 5 bases from V and 10 from J; bases not matched to a gene: 10. This CDR3 comprises 15 residues. CDR3 DNA sequence: TGTGCCAGCAGCCCGCGGGACAGGGGGGTAAAAGAGCAGTTCTTC. This encodes CASSPRDRGVKEQFF. The complete variable domain, with remaining parts taken from reference TRBV7-9 and TRBJ2-1, reads DTGVSQNPRHKITKRGQNVTFRCDPISEHNRLYWYRQTLGQGPEFLTYFQNEAQLEKSRLLSDRFSAERPKGSFSTLEIQRTEQGDSAMYLCASSPRDRGVKEQFFGPGTRLTVL.

The J gene is TRBJ1-2, the V gene TRBV5-1; tentatively, D is TRBD1 (5 bases). The germline V gene has CDR1 SGHRS and CDR2 YFSETQ. This CDR3 is built from 13 residues. Trimming removed 0 bases from V and 8 bases from J, with 11 bases in between. CDR3 protein: CASSLVGAGGYTF. CDR3 DNA: TGCGCCAGCAGCTTGGTAGGGGCTGGGGGCTACACCTTC.

The chain has TRBV20-1 and TRBJ2-7, with D perhaps TRBD2 (5 bases). Germline V lookup: CDR1 DFQATT, CDR2 SNEGSKA (reference sequence). CDR3 length equals 11 residues. The CDR3 protein is CGGRGLREQYF. The CDR3 DNA sequence: TGCGGCGGACGGGGTCTACGGGAGCAGTACTTC.

This chain links TRBV29-1 with TRBJ1-1; D is unresolved. V lost 7 bases and J lost 5, with 14 bases in between. The CDR3 is made up of 12 amino acids. Germline V CDR1 and CDR2: SQVTM, ANQGSEA. The DNA of the CDR3 is TGCAGCGCCAAACGGGAAGGTACTGAAGCTTTCTTT. Amino acid sequence: CSAKREGTEAFF.

CDR3 loop: CASREQQGVTATEAFF. The CDR3 nucleotides read TGTGCCAGCAGAGAACAACAGGGCGTAACAGCCACTGAAGCTTTCTTT. This chain joins TRBV6-1 and TRBJ1-1, with D perhaps matching TRBD1 (6 bases). Germline V gene sequence: CDR1 MNHNS, CDR2 SASEGT. V was shortened by 6 bases and J by 4 bases, with 21 bases between the two germline ends. The CDR3 loop spans 16 amino acids.

The rearrangement uses TRBV30 and TRBJ2-1; D uncertain. Trimming removed 2 bases at V and 1 base at J, with 6 bases between. This CDR3 is built from 13 residues. CDR1 and CDR2 (germline): GTSNPN, SVGIG (reference sequence). The CDR3 DNA reads as TGTGCCTGGAGTTGGCAGTCCTACAATGAGCAGTTCTTC. Residues: CAWSWQSYNEQFF.

The CDR3 protein is CASSYFDRGPYGYTF. The CDR3 DNA sequence: TGTGCCAGCAGTTACTTTGACAGGGGGCCCTATGGCTACACCTTC. The chain is built from TRBV6-5 and TRBJ1-2; TRBD1 agrees at 10 bases. Germline V CDR1 and CDR2: MNHEY, SVGAGI. The CDR3 is 15 amino acids. Trimming cost V 1 base and J 4 bases; bases outside gene matches: 3.

The chain is built from TRBV5-4 and TRBJ1-1; D is possibly TRBD1 (6 bases). The CDR3 loop spans 16 amino acids. Germline loops: CDR1 SGHNT, CDR2 YYREEE (reference sequence). V was clipped by 0 bases and J by 9 bases, with 21 bases between them. The CDR3 region has the DNA TGTGCCAGCAGCTTGGACTACGGAGGGGGGGAAACTAAAGCTTTCTTT. Encoded protein: CASSLDYGGGETKAFF.

This rearrangement joins TRBV30 to TRBJ2-3; a possible D gene is TRBD1 (6 bases). The germline gives CDR1 GTSNPN, CDR2 SVGIG (reference sequence). This CDR3 contains 16 residues. The germline V and J ends were trimmed by 0 bases and 1 base, with 14 bases remaining between them. CDR3 loop: CAWSVLGTIGTDTQYF. The CDR3 DNA follows: TGTGCCTGGAGTGTACTCGGGACAATAGGCACAGATACGCAGTATTTT. The complete variable domain, with remaining parts taken from reference TRBV30 and TRBJ2-3, reads SQTIHQWPATLVQPVGSPLSLECTVEGTSNPNLYWYRQAAGRGLQLLFYSVGIGQISSEVPQNLSASRPQDRQFILSSKKLLLSDSGFYLCAWSVLGTIGTDTQYFGPGTRLTVL.

This chain connects TRBV5-1 to TRBJ2-2; 15 bases are shared with TRBD2. After removal of 5 bases from V and 2 bases from J, the junction contained 10 bases not matched to a gene. This CDR3 spans 19 amino acids. Germline assignment: CDR1 SGHRS and CDR2 YFSETQ. CDR3 loop: CASRTAGTSGGINTGELFF. The CDR3 DNA reads as TGCGCCAGCAGGACCGCCGGGACTAGCGGGGGGATTAACACCGGGGAGCTGTTTTTT.

The chain recombines TRBV14 with TRBJ2-3; 15 bases fit TRBD2. The CDR3 is 18 residues long. The germline V gene encodes CDR1 SGHDN and CDR2 FVKESK. V shed 3 bases and J 0 bases; nucleotides not matched to a gene: 4. Here the CDR3 DNA reads TGTGCCAGCAGCCACGGACTAGCGGGAGGGCCGAGCACAGATACGCAGTATTTT. This gives the protein CASSHGLAGGPSTDTQYF.

The rearrangement links TRBV7-2 to TRBJ1-2; D remains ambiguous. V lost 1 base to trimming and J lost 6 bases, with 9 bases between them. The CDR3 runs to 13 residues. Per germline, CDR1 SGHTA and CDR2 FQGNSA. The CDR3 region has the DNA TGTGCCAGCAGCTTAGGAGGGTTTGATGGCTACACCTTC. This codes for CASSLGGFDGYTF.

The chain carries TRBV19 and TRBJ1-3; the D is unclear. Trimming cost V 5 bases and J 0 bases, with 11 bases left between them. The CDR3 covers 15 residues. From germline, CDR1 is LNHDA and CDR2 SQIVND (reference sequence). As DNA, the CDR3 is TGTGCCAGTAGTCCAACAACCGACTCTGGAAACACCATATATTTT. It is translated as CASSPTTDSGNTIYF.

V and J are TRBV10-1 and TRBJ2-7; D unclear. The CDR3 extends over 13 amino acids. The V and J ends lost 5 bases and 2 bases respectively, with 10 bases between them. Germline V CDR1 and CDR2: WNHNN, SYGVQD (reference sequence). CDR3 sequence reads: CASSSHRAYEQYF. The CDR3 DNA reads as TGCGCCAGCAGTAGTCACAGAGCCTACGAGCAGTACTTC.

This clone showed up just once. The CDR3 DNA reads TGTGCCTGGAGTATGGGTTCGTTCGGGGTGTCCTACGAGCAGTACTTC. Residues: CAWSMGSFGVSYEQYF. This chain connects TRBV30 to TRBJ2-7; possible D gene TRBD2, 5 bases. V lost 2 bases, J lost 1 base, and 18 bases lay in between. Germline V CDR1 and CDR2: GTSNPN, SVGIG (reference sequence). This CDR3 has 16 amino acids.

The V call is TRBV7-9, the J call TRBJ2-2; 9 positions match TRBD1. The germline V gene has CDR1 SEHNR and CDR2 FQNEAQ (reference sequence). Trimming at V came to 6 bases and at J to 5 bases, leaving 10 bases not matched to a gene. The CDR3 has 16 residues. The DNA of the CDR3 is TGTGCCAGCAGAGTCACCGGGACAGGGAGAACCGGGGAGCTGTTTTTT. The encoded protein is CASRVTGTGRTGELFF.

J is TRBJ2-3 and V is TRBV7-3, with 10 bases identical to TRBD2. Germline CDR1 and CDR2: SGHTA and FQGTGA. V trimming: 5 bases; J trimming: 0 bases; junction bases outside the gene matches: 8. The CDR3 covers 17 residues. The CDR3 loop is CASSDQSGGASTDTQYF. For the CDR3, the DNA is TGTGCCAGCAGCGACCAGAGCGGGGGGGCGAGCACAGATACGCAGTATTTT.

V gene TRBV7-9 combines with J gene TRBJ2-1; TRBD2 aligns across 7 bases. V lost 1 base to trimming and J lost 1 base; unmatched junction nucleotides: 4. Germline assignment: CDR1 SEHNR and CDR2 FQNEAQ (reference sequence). The CDR3 loop spans 16 amino acids. CDR3 residues: CASSLGGGISYNEQFF. Written as DNA, the CDR3 is TGTGCCAGCAGCTTAGGGGGGGGAATTTCCTACAATGAGCAGTTCTTC.